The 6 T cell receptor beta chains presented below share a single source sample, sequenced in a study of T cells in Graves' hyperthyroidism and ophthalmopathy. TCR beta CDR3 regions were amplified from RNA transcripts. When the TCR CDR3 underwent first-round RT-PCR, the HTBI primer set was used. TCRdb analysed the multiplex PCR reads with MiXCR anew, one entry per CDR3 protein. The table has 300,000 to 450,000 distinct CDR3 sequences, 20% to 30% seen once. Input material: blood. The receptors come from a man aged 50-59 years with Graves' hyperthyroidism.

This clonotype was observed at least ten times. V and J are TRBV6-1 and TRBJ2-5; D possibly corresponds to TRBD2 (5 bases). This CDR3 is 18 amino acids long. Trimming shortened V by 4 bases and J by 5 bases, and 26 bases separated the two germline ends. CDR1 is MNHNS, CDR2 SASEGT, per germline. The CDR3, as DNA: TGTGCCAGCAGTGCCCCAAGAGGAGGAGCGGCTCTAAGGGAGACCCAGTACTTC. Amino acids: CASSAPRGGAALRETQYF.

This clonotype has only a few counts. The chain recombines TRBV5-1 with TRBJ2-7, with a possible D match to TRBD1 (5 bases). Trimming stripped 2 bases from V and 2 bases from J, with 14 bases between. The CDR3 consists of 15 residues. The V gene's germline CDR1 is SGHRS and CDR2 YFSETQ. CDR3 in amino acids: CASSFRAGPTYEQYF. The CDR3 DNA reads TGCGCCAGCAGCTTCCGGGCAGGGCCTACCTACGAGCAGTACTTC.

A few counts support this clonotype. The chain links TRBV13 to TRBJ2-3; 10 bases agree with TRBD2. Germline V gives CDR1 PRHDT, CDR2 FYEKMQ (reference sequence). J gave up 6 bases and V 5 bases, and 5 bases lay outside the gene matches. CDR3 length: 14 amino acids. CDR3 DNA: TGTGCCAGCAGCACGGGACTAGCGAGGGATACGCAGTATTTT. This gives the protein CASSTGLARDTQYF.

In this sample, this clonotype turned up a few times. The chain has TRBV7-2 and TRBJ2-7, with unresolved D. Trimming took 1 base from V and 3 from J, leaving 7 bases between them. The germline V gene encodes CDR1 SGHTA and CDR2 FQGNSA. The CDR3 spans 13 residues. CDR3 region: CASSLVQNYEQYF. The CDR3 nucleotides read TGTGCCAGCAGCTTAGTCCAGAACTACGAGCAGTACTTC.

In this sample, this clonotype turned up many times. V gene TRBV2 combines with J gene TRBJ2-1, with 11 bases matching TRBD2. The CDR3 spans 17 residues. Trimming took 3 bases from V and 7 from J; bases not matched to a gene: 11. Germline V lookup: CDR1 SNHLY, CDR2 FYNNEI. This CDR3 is CASSESSRLAGGNEQFF. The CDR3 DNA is TGTGCCAGCAGTGAGTCGTCGAGGCTAGCGGGAGGAAATGAGCAGTTCTTC.

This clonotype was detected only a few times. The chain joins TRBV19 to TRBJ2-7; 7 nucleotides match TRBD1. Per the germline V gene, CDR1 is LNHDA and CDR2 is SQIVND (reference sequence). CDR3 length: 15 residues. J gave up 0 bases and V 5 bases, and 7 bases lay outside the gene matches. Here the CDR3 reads CASSVTRDSSYEQYF. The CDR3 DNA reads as TGTGCCAGTAGTGTAACCCGGGACAGCTCCTACGAGCAGTACTTC.